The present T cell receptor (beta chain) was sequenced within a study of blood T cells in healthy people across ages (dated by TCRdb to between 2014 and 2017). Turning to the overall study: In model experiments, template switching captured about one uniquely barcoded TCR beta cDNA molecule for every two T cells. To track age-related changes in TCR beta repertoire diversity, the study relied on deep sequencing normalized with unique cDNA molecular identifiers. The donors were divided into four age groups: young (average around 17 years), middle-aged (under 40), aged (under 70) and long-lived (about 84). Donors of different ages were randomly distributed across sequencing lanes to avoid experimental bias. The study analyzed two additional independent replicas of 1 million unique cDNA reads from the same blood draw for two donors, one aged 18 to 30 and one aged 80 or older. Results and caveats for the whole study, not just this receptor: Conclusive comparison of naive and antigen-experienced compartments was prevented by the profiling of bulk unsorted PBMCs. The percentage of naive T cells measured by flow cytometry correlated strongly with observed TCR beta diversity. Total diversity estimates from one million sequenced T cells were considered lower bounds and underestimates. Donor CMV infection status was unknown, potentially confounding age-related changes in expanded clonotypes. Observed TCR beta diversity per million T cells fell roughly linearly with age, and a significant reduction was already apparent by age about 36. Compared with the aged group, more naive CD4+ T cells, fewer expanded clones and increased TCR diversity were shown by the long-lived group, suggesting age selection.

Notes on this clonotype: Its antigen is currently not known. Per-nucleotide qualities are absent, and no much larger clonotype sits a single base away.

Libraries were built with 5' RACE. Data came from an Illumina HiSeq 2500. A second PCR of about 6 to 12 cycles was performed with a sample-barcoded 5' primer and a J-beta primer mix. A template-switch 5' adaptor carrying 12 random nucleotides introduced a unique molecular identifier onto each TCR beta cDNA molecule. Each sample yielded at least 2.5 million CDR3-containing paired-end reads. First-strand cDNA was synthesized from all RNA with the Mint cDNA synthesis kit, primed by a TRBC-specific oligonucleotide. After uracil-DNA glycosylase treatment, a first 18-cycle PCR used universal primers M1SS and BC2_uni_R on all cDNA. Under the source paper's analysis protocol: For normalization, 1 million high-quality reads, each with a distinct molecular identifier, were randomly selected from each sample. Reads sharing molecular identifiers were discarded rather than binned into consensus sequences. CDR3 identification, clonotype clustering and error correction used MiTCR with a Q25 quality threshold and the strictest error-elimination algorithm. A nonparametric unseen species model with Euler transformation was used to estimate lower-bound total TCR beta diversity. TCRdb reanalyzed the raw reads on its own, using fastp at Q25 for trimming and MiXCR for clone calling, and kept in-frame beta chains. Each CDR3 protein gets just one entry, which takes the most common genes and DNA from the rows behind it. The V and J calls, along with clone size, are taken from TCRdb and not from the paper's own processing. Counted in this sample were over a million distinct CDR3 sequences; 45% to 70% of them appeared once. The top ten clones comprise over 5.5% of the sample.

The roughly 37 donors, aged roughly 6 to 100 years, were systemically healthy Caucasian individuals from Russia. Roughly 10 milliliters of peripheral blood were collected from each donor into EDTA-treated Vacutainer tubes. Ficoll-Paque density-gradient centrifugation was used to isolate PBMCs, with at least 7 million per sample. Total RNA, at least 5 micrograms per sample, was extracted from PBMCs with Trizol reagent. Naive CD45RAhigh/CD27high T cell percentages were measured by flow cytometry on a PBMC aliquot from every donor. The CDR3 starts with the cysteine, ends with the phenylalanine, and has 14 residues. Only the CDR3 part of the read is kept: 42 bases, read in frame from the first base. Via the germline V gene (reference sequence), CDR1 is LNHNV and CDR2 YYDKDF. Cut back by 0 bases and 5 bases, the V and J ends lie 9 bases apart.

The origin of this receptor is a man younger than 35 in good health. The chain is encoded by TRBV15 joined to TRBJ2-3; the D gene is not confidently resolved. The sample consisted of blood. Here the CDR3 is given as CATSRDSSGDTQYF. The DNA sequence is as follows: TGTGCCACCAGCAGAGATAGTTCGGGAGATACGCAGTATTTT. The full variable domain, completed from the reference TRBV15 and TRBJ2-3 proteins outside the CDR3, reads DAMVIQNPRYQVTQFGKPVTLSCSQTLNHNVMYWYQQKSSQAPKLLFHYYDKDFNNEADTPDNFQSRRPNTSFCFLDIRSPGLGDTAMYLCATSRDSSGDTQYFGPGTRLTVL.